Listed here are 2 T cell receptor beta chains from one sample, sequenced in a study of cytomegalovirus exposure and HLA in healthy donors. The PCR was carried out with 60 Vbeta primers and 13 Jbeta primers. Profiled with immunoSEQ multiplex PCR; TCRdb holds only in-frame clones, not every one. The data show around 200,000 clones, with 83% seen just once and roughly 1.3% held by the top ten. Specimen: PBMCs. These receptors originate from a girl aged 10 to 17 in good health and CMV-seronegative.

The chain combines TRBV2 with TRBJ1-1; TRBD1 might be the D (5 bases). Trimming took off 4 bases at V and 7 bases at J, with 13 bases between the two ends. The CDR3 is 13 residues long. Germline CDR1 and CDR2: SNHLY and FYNNEI. The chain's CDR3 is CASSAGWGGEAFF. The CDR3 coding sequence is TGTGCCAGCAGTGCCGGGTGGGGGGGTGAAGCTTTCTTT. Full variable domain (remainder filled in from reference TRBV2 and TRBJ1-1): EPEVTQTPSHQVTQMGQEVILRCVPISNHLYFYWYRQILGQKVEFLVSFYNNEISEKSEIFDDQFSVERPDGSNFTLKIRSTKLEDSAMYFCASSAGWGGEAFFGQGTRLTVV.

The chain has TRBV13 and TRBJ2-3, with a possible D match to TRBD1 (6 bases). Germline V gene sequence: CDR1 PRHDT, CDR2 FYEKMQ (reference sequence). V dropped 1 base and J dropped 4 bases, with 18 bases sitting between them. There are 17 residues in the CDR3. This CDR3 is CASSLARWTAEADTQYF. In DNA form, the CDR3 reads TGTGCCAGCAGCTTAGCGCGTTGGACAGCCGAGGCAGATACGCAGTATTTT.